The subject of this entry is one T cell receptor beta chain. Its antigen remains unidentified. Per-base quality was not reported, and no clone a single base away is much larger than it. Receptors were amplified or captured by the immunoSEQ multiplex PCR assay. A mixture of 60 forward primers for TCR Vbeta segments and 13 reverse primers for TCR Jbeta segments was used in the multiplex PCR. A multiplex PCR assay on genomic DNA amplified the CDR3 region of rearranged TCR beta genes. The amplified TCR beta libraries were sequenced on the Illumina HiSeq System as 87-base-pair reads. The study's processing was this. In a later analysis, roughly 80 million unique TCR beta chains were counted across the approximately 640 repertoires, and roughly 11 million of these chains were shared by at least two donors. Raw reads were error-corrected and collapsed into unique sequences with a nearest-neighbor algorithm that merged closely related sequences to remove PCR and sequencing errors. CDR3 sequences were aligned to IMGT reference sequences to assign V, D and J gene segments. For a sequence to be retained, a match of at least six nucleotides to both a V gene segment and a J gene segment was required. Rearrangements were called productive when the CDR3 lacked stop codons and stayed in frame with V and J; all others were non-productive. CDR3 was defined by IMGT convention, running from the second conserved V-encoded cysteine to the conserved J-encoded phenylalanine. The earlier analysis of about 560 of the donors excluded any sequence lacking an unambiguous match to a single V gene segment. In an earlier analysis of 587 of the donors, a V segment was called functional when productive rearrangements were above 56.7%, and segregating when the standard deviation between donors exceeded 5%. To diagnose cytomegalovirus status from the catalog of TCR beta chain sequences, a statistical classification framework was built. In a later analysis, V and J genes were assigned by comparing TCR nucleotide sequences against IMGT/GENE-DB human TR gene sequences. Using the TCRdist pipeline, a later analysis assigned CDR3 sequences along with most-parsimonious VDJ recombination scenarios. In a later analysis, each TCR beta chain was defined by its CDR3 amino acid sequence together with its V-gene family, and reads without a unique V-gene family were excluded. As a way to deal with suspected cross-contamination and a sequencing artifact, a later analysis dropped 640 or so nucleotide sequences that were highly shared and had low generation probability. In a later analysis, a clonal expansion index was calculated for each public chain from normalized within-repertoire ranks of inferred template counts. In a later analysis, generation probabilities were computed using a VDJ recombination model fitted to out-of-frame rearrangements, and the results were checked against IGoR. Hypergeometric tests were used in a later analysis to score TCR-TCR, TCR-HLA and TCR-CMV co-occurrence, with a repertoire-size bias correction applied to the TCR pairs. In a later analysis, false discovery rates were estimated by permuting HLA or CMV assignments 20 times. In a later analysis, co-occurring TCRs were grouped with DBSCAN, and TCRdist sequence similarity was added when clustering was performed within HLA-allele-positive subsets. For co-occurrence clustering, repertoires with fewer than 30,000 or more than 120,000 public chains were excluded, along with about five repertoires with anomalous nucleotide sharing. Not all clones reach the TCRdb copy of this immuneACCESS table, which keeps in-frame sequences only. Checked studies attribute under half of the gap to unresolved V genes and leave the rest unexplained. V and J calls and clone size follow that table, whereas D and trimming were derived from the DNA. Within this sample are approximately 150,000 clones, with roughly 80% of them counted one time only. In total, the top ten clones hold 11% of the sample.

Ends trimmed: V by 3 bases, J by 1 base; bases unmatched to a gene: 0. Taken from the germline V gene, the CDR1 and CDR2 loops are KGHSH and LQKENI. The CDR3 holds 16 amino acids from the cysteine to the phenylalanine. Left in the record is the CDR3 DNA by itself, 48 bases read in frame from the first base. This specimen belongs to a study of cytomegalovirus exposure and HLA in healthy donors (dated 2017 in TCRdb). Notes on the research overall: In an earlier analysis of around 540 of the donors, approximately 260 Gb of sequence data and approximately 120 million unique TCR beta sequences from approximately 180 million T cells were reported. About 310 gigabases of sequencing data and some 85 million unique TCR sequences were included in an early release covering several hundred HLA-typed donors. Among the roughly 410 genotyped donors, under 90% belonged to the genetic ancestry cluster associated with self-reported Caucasian donors. The study aimed to test whether cataloging public T cell receptors could reveal signatures of past pathogen exposure. The study profiled the T cell repertoires of 500 to 800 subjects by immunosequencing and related them to cytomegalovirus serostatus. A separate validation cohort of 100 to 150 different subjects was used in addition to the approximately 700-subject first cohort. High-throughput TCR immunosequencing, statistical association of individual TCRs with disease status, and machine learning were combined to predict cytomegalovirus infection status. A later analysis re-analyzed previously published TCR beta repertoires from 666 donors and added high-resolution HLA genotyping to study TCR occurrence patterns. The later analysis used no new phenotypic data to find candidate immune exposures, relying instead on TCR beta sequences and their occurrence across donors. An earlier analysis of a few hundred of the donors applied high-throughput TCR beta sequencing to assess whether each TCR beta V gene segment acted as functional or pseudogenic. Donor age, sex, ethnicity and CMV serostatus were collected together with the repertoire data. Genome-wide SNP genotypes for about three fifths of the roughly 670 donors were used in a later genetic analysis, which treated that subset as a discovery cohort. Every repertoire in the discovery cohort had been generated on one and the same sequencing platform. HLA typing covered class I and class II loci at four-digit resolution. Typing coverage varied by locus: roughly 620-640 donors for A, B, C, DRB1 and DQB1; roughly 560 for DQA1; 600 to 610 for DPA1; approximately 450 for DPB1. Roughly 5 DR-DQ haplotypes were handled as single units for association and clustering, since linkage in the cohort was strong. On average, 235,054 unique TCR beta nucleotide sequences were sequenced per donor among some 420 genotyped donors of the cohort, with roughly 20% of those sequences being non-productive.

The cohort consisted of approximately 670 healthy bone marrow donors. Cohort members were all nominally healthy when sampled, although unrecorded immune exposures were likely present. The donor was CMV seropositive and belonged to the group of 250 to 350 seropositive cohort members. Every donor gave a peripheral blood sample, and the peripheral blood mononuclear cells from that sample were used for TCR beta sequencing. Genomic DNA was extracted from the blood cell samples with the Qiagen DNeasy Blood Extraction Kit. Results the study describes overall, beyond this receptor: A few of the identified cytomegalovirus-associated TCR beta chains were confirmed in vitro to be specific for cytomegalovirus antigens. A total of fewer than 200 TCR beta chains were listed by the study as associated with cytomegalovirus. In a later genetic analysis, a missense DCLRE1C variant was associated with V-gene and J-gene trimming of TCR beta chains, and the association was replicated in an independent cohort. HLA typing was unavailable for some donors at each locus, so association tests used only the typed subset. A later analysis found that HLA-associated TCR beta chains were more clonally expanded and had lower generation probabilities than equally common non-associated chains. A later analysis found that TCR association rates varied across HLA loci, with DRB1 alleles showing the most associated TCRs and HLA-C alleles the fewest. Across donors, most TCR sequences were observed very rarely, whereas some public TCRs were present in many individuals. A cluster of highly shared sequence variants was judged likely to represent a technical artifact of the sequencing pipeline. This cohort had only TCR beta chains sequenced, and the lack of alpha or paired-chain data limited which features could be detected. In a later genetic analysis, fewer N-insertions in productive TCRs were reported among donors in an Asian-associated ancestry cluster than the roughly 640-donor mean. In a later analysis, 16,951 TCR beta sequences were associated with specific HLA alleles at a false discovery rate of 0.05. According to a later analysis, parvovirus B19, influenza, CMV and Epstein-Barr virus appeared linked to several top co-occurrence clusters. When HLA alleles, especially DR and DQ, strongly co-occurred, attributing TCR associations to individual alleles was difficult. Roughly uniform sequencing depth across donors was assumed in presence/absence analyses, although this assumption may not hold. Some IMGT-functional V segments, including TRBV6-2 and TRBV6-3, could not be told apart with the 87-base-pair reads, so those segments were excluded. The only immune exposure information available for the cohort was CMV serostatus. A further reported finding was that TCR beta sequences accurately predicted the HLA-A and HLA-B alleles for most subjects in the first cohort. Linkage disequilibrium might explain the correlated functional status among segregating V segments, but an unknown experimental factor could not be ruled out. Most CMV-associated TCR beta chains appeared to be HLA-restricted in a later analysis, and the HLA associations seemed to be driven largely by CMV exposure. The classifier was reported to diagnose cytomegalovirus status with high specificity and sensitivity in both the original cohort and the validation cohort. The authors suggested that the approach could potentially be generalized to other disease states and immunological phenotypes. Broadly in line with IMGT annotations, most TCR beta V segments showed up in productive rearrangements about 87% or about 30% of the time in an earlier analysis of roughly 590 of the donors. Because counts were too low, more than 15 rarely observed V segments, including chromosome 9 orphons, were left out of the earlier analysis of 587 of the donors.

The chain joins TRBV18 to TRBJ2-6, with TRBD1 identical over 10 junction bases. Sequenced input: PBMCs. This sequence originates from a man aged 18 to 30 in good health and CMV-seropositive. The CDR3 region has the sequence CASSPGQGSGANVLTF. The nucleotides read TGTGCCAGCTCACCGGGACAGGGGTCTGGGGCCAACGTCCTGACTTTC.